Below, 25 T cell receptor beta chains from the same sample are listed, as sequenced in a study of cytomegalovirus exposure and HLA in healthy donors. The primer mix had 60 Vbeta and 13 Jbeta primers. Generated by immunoSEQ multiplex PCR, the TCRdb table keeps only in-frame clones and is missing some. The sample comprises 120,000 to 150,000 clones, around 78% of which are singletons, and about 3% rests with the top ten. Sequencing used PBMCs. The receptors stem from a man aged 35-49 years in good health and CMV-seropositive.

V and J are TRBV9 and TRBJ1-3, with D possibly TRBD1 on 5 matching bases. V was clipped by 7 bases and J by 10 bases, with 12 bases between them. Germline V gene data show CDR1 as SGDLS and CDR2 as YYNGEE. The CDR3 length is 11 residues. The CDR3 protein is CASGRVGTIYF. Written as DNA, the CDR3 is TGTGCCAGCGGCAGGGTTGGAACCATATATTTT.

This chain joins TRBV18 and TRBJ1-4, with 9 bases identical to TRBD1. Trimming cost V 10 bases and J 5 bases; bases outside gene matches: 11. Germline V gives CDR1 KGHSH, CDR2 LQKENI. This CDR3 is built from 15 residues. CDR3 in amino acids: CANSKSGQGNEKLFF. The CDR3 DNA is TGTGCCAACTCGAAGTCCGGACAGGGGAATGAAAAACTGTTTTTT. The full variable domain, in which reference TRBV18 and TRBJ1-4 provide the parts outside the CDR3, is NAGVMQNPRHLVRRRGQEARLRCSPMKGHSHVYWYRQLPEEGLKFMVYLQKENIIDESGMPKERFSAEFPKEGPSILRIQQVVRGDSAAYFCANSKSGQGNEKLFFGSGTQLSVL.

V usage is TRBV28 and J usage is TRBJ2-3; 8 bases line up with TRBD2. In germline, CDR1 is MDHEN, CDR2 SYDVKM. The CDR3 consists of 13 residues. J was trimmed by 6 bases and V by 6 bases; bases with no gene match: 5. CDR3 in amino acids: CASSGRARDTQYF. CDR3 coding DNA: TGTGCCAGCAGCGGGAGGGCCCGGGATACGCAGTATTTT.

Only a few counts were recorded for this clone. The rearrangement links TRBV5-5 to TRBJ2-7; D possibly corresponds to TRBD2 (5 bases). The CDR3 covers 16 residues. V lost 1 base and J lost 4, with 18 bases in between. Per germline, CDR1 SGHKS and CDR2 YYEKEE (reference sequence). Here the CDR3 DNA reads TGTGCCAGCAGCTTGACCTGGAGCGGAACCCAATACGAGCAGTACTTC. Its translation: CASSLTWSGTQYEQYF.

The V call is TRBV28, the J call TRBJ1-5, with D maybe TRBD1 (5 bases). V lost 8 bases and J lost 3, with 17 bases in between. The germline CDR1 and CDR2 sequences are MDHEN and SYDVKM. The CDR3 is 15 residues long. The CDR3 nucleotides read TGTGCCAGCGGGTCCGGGGGTGAGGTCAATCAGCCCCAGCATTTT. It is translated as CASGSGGEVNQPQHF.

The chain uses TRBV18 and TRBJ2-7, with TRBD2 as a possible D gene (6 bases). CDR1 is KGHSH and CDR2 is LQKENI in the germline V gene. This CDR3 is 15 amino acids long. The ends were cut back, 4 bases at V and 0 bases at J, with 13 bases in the middle. The CDR3 DNA sequence: TGTGCCAGCTCACGGGACTTACAAGTCTCCTACGAGCAGTACTTC. Translating gives CASSRDLQVSYEQYF.

V and J are TRBV4-2 and TRBJ2-5; D is uncertain. The CDR3 length is 14 residues. V lost 0 bases, J lost 3 bases, and 8 bases lay in between. Germline values: CDR1 LGHNA, CDR2 YNFKEQ. The CDR3 region is CASSQDWSEETQYF. The CDR3 nucleotides are TGTGCCAGCAGCCAAGATTGGAGCGAAGAGACCCAGTACTTC.

This chain links TRBV19 with TRBJ1-5, with 7 nucleotides matching TRBD1. V shed 6 bases and J 8 bases; nucleotides not matched to a gene: 10. The CDR3 extends over 14 amino acids. Germline V gene lookup returns CDR1 LNHDA and CDR2 SQIVND (reference sequence). The CDR3 loop is CASRNQGVPKPQHF. For the CDR3, the DNA is TGTGCCAGTAGAAATCAGGGGGTCCCCAAGCCCCAGCATTTT.

This clone was seen once. Different DNA sequences within this sample yield the same CDR3. The chain is built from TRBV14 and TRBJ2-1; 7 bases agree with TRBD2. With V trimmed by 2 bases and J by 0 bases, 4 bases remained unmatched. The CDR3 covers 16 residues. Per the germline V gene, CDR1 is SGHDN and CDR2 is FVKESK. CDR3 amino acids: CASSQRGGSSYNEQFF. The CDR3, as DNA: TGTGCCAGCAGCCAAAGGGGCGGGAGCTCCTACAATGAGCAGTTCTTC.

J is TRBJ1-2 and V is TRBV4-3; possible D gene TRBD1, 6 bases. The germline V and J ends were trimmed by 3 bases and 0 bases, with 8 bases remaining between them. Germline V lookup: CDR1 LGHNA, CDR2 YSLEER. This CDR3 has 14 residues. DNA for the CDR3: TGCGCCAGCAGCCACGACAGGACTAACTATGGCTACACCTTC. Amino acids: CASSHDRTNYGYTF.

This sequence joins TRBV7-8 and TRBJ2-7; 8 bases line up with TRBD1. J lost 0 bases, V lost 6 bases, and 7 bases had no gene match. This CDR3 is 15 amino acids long. CDR1 SGHVS and CDR2 FQNEAQ come from the germline V gene. The CDR3 sequence is CASSLRDRSSYEQYF. CDR3 sequence (DNA): TGTGCCAGCAGTCTCCGGGACAGGAGCTCCTACGAGCAGTACTTC.

On this clone: The junction departs from germline at one end; a sequencing error may be responsible. The chain has TRBV29-1 and TRBJ2-3; maybe TRBD2 (6 bases). Per germline, CDR1 SQVTM and CDR2 ANQGSEA. The CDR3 runs 13 residues. CDR3 DNA sequence: TGCAGCTCCCGCCGGGACTCCGTAGATACACAGTATTTT. Its protein is CSSRRDSVDTQYF.

The gene calls are TRBV7-9 and TRBJ1-1; D remains unclear. CDR1 is SEHNR and CDR2 is FQNEAQ in the germline V gene (reference sequence). V was clipped by 5 bases and J by 4 bases, with 11 bases between them. The CDR3 runs to 13 residues. The CDR3 sequence: CASSTATATEAFF. The CDR3, as DNA: TGTGCCAGCAGCACGGCTACAGCCACTGAAGCTTTCTTT.

The V call is TRBV7-3, the J call TRBJ2-1; the match to TRBD2 covers 10 bases. J gave up 15 bases and V 1 base, and 9 bases lay outside the gene matches. The CDR3 consists of 14 residues. Germline V gives CDR1 SGHTA, CDR2 FQGTGA. The CDR3 region is CASSLSLAGAPGFF. CDR3 in DNA: TGTGCCAGCAGCTTAAGTCTAGCGGGGGCCCCGGGGTTCTTC.

The chain couples TRBV27 to TRBJ2-2, with TRBD2 matching 11 bases. Germline CDR1 is MNHEY and CDR2 is SMNVEV (reference sequence). With V trimmed by 5 bases and J by 7 bases, 15 bases remained unmatched. CDR3 length equals 18 residues. The CDR3 reads CASSPTIPTSGSGGELFF. The CDR3 coding sequence is TGTGCCAGCAGTCCCACGATCCCTACTAGCGGGAGTGGCGGGGAGCTGTTTTTT.

This clone was detected a few times. This chain connects TRBV30 to TRBJ2-1, with D tentatively TRBD1 (6 bases). CDR1 and CDR2 from the germline V gene are GTSNPN and SVGIG (reference sequence). V was clipped by 3 bases and J by 1 base, with 13 bases between them. The CDR3 is 15 amino acids. DNA of the CDR3: TGTGCCTGGAGCACCGGGACACCATCCTACAATGAGCAGTTCTTC. Its translation is CAWSTGTPSYNEQFF.

This clone was observed once. The chain joins TRBV10-3 to TRBJ2-1; 13 positions match TRBD2. After removal of 9 bases from V and 6 bases from J, the junction contained 8 bases not matched to a gene. The CDR3 length is 15 residues. Germline CDR1 ENHRY, CDR2 SYGVKD. CDR3 sequence (DNA): TGTGCCATGCGGACTAGCGGGAGCGGGGGCAATGAGCAGTTCTTC. Translating gives CAMRTSGSGGNEQFF.

A word on this clone: A junction end diverges from the germline sequence, so it may reflect a read error. Other DNA sequences within the sample encode an identical CDR3. This chain joins TRBV10-3 and TRBJ2-3, with TRBD2 matching 7 bases. Germline assignment: CDR1 ENHRY and CDR2 SYGVKD. The CDR3 is made up of 13 amino acids. The CDR3 DNA reads as TGCGCCTCCAGGGCGGGGGTCACAGATACGCAGTATTTT. It encodes CASRAGVTDTQYF.

The chain couples TRBV18 to TRBJ2-3; no clear D. The CDR3 runs to 16 residues. With 2 bases removed from V and 1 base from J, the gap between germline ends came to 13 bases. Per the germline V gene, CDR1 is KGHSH and CDR2 is LQKENI. The CDR3 nucleotides are TGTGCCAGCTCACCAAGTCAACTTCCCGGCACAGATACGCAGTATTTT. It is translated as CASSPSQLPGTDTQYF.

V usage is TRBV14 and J usage is TRBJ1-1, with 7 bases aligning to TRBD1. From germline, CDR1 is SGHDN and CDR2 FVKESK. Trimming took 1 base from V and 4 from J; bases not matched to a gene: 3. The CDR3 spans 14 residues. The DNA of the CDR3 is TGTGCCAGCAGCCAAGTGACAGGGATCACTGAAGCTTTCTTT. Amino acid sequence: CASSQVTGITEAFF.

The V and J genes are TRBV7-9 and TRBJ2-7; tentatively, D is TRBD2 (5 bases). Germline CDR1 reads SEHNR; CDR2 reads FQNEAQ (reference sequence). V was clipped by 1 base and J by 4 bases, with 11 bases between them. CDR3 length equals 14 residues. The chain's CDR3 is CASSLVPPGYEQYF. Written as DNA, the CDR3 is TGTGCCAGCAGCTTAGTCCCCCCGGGGTACGAGCAGTACTTC.

The chain combines TRBV7-3 with TRBJ2-1; 10 bases are a match to TRBD2. This CDR3 region has 17 residues. V gave up 4 bases and J gave up 4 bases; unmatched junction bases: 10. Germline values: CDR1 SGHTA, CDR2 FQGTGA. CDR3 sequence: CASSSGPGTSAYNEQFF. For the CDR3, the DNA is TGTGCCAGCAGCTCCGGCCCCGGGACTAGCGCTTACAATGAGCAGTTCTTC.

J is TRBJ2-2 and V is TRBV2, with D perhaps matching TRBD2 (6 bases). Germline V lookup: CDR1 SNHLY, CDR2 FYNNEI. V lost 0 bases and J lost 0, with 11 bases in between. This CDR3 has 17 residues. The CDR3 is CASSEARGFSNTGELFF. The CDR3 coding sequence is TGTGCCAGCAGTGAAGCGCGGGGCTTCTCGAACACCGGGGAGCTGTTTTTT.

The chain joins TRBV7-9 to TRBJ1-2; D is undetermined. Germline V CDR1 and CDR2: SEHNR, FQNEAQ (reference sequence). The CDR3 sequence is 16 residues long. V was pared by 5 bases and J by 0 bases, with 16 bases between. CDR3: CASSLREAGSNYGYTF. CDR3 nucleotides: TGTGCCAGCAGCCTGCGGGAAGCCGGATCTAACTATGGCTACACCTTC.

V and J are TRBV7-9 and TRBJ1-2; TRBD1 might be the D (6 bases). The CDR3 consists of 14 residues. The germline CDR1 and CDR2 sequences are SEHNR and FQNEAQ (reference sequence). The V end was cut by 1 base, the J end by 8 bases, with 14 bases between. The CDR3 protein is CASSLGVEGEGYTF. The DNA for the CDR3 is TGTGCCAGCAGCTTAGGGGTCGAGGGGGAAGGCTACACCTTC.